The clone carrying this TCR beta chain was seen many times. Its antigen is not known. This specimen comes from a study of regulatory T cells in long-lasting Graves disease. Study results and caveats: The TCR repertoire of persistent Graves' patients was less diverse than that of newly diagnosed ones. Persistent disease showed a preference for TRBV28, TRBJ1-2 and TRBJ2-5.

This CDR3 is built from 16 residues. In germline, CDR1 is SGHRS, CDR2 YFSETQ. The V and J ends lost 7 bases and 5 bases respectively, with 25 bases between them. The authors built TCR beta libraries using iRepertoire HTBI primers and Arm-PCR of CDR3 regions. TCRdb used MiXCR to reprocess the multiplex PCR reads, holding one entry per CDR3 protein. The data show hundreds of thousands of distinct CDR3 sequences, 16% seen once. As for time point: newly diagnosed GD, antithyroid drugs for less than 3 months. RNA from PBMCs was the source of the TCR library. Another study also made use of these data, one on T cells in Graves' hyperthyroidism and ophthalmopathy.

The clonotype was recovered from a man between 40 and 49 years old with Graves disease. The chain employs TRBV5-1 and TRBJ2-7, with D possibly TRBD1 on 6 matching bases. Specimen: peripheral blood mononuclear cells (PBMCs), collected at new diagnosis, from a patient treated with antithyroid drugs. CDR3 sequence: CASADGRDGRGNEQYF. The DNA of the CDR3 is TGCGCCAGCGCCGACGGCCGGGACGGAAGGGGGAACGAGCAGTACTTC.